The sequence of this T cell receptor (beta chain) was determined in a study of blood T cell repertoires in COVID-19. Study-level information: Samples representing acute and convalescent COVID-19 were sourced from the United States, Italy and Spain.

In the original processing: Reference gene primer amplification yielded estimated nucleated cell counts. Using immunoSEQ multiplex PCR, the repertoire was profiled, and TCRdb retains in-frame clones only, with some absent. V, J and clone size were drawn from that table, and D and trimming were deduced from the DNA. The table lists 70,000 or so clones, about 89% of them singletons. What was sequenced was peripheral blood. The TCR was taken from a man aged 55 to 70 with acute or convalescent COVID-19.

The CDR3 here is CASSERVGNYGYTF. CDR3 sequence (DNA): TGTGCCAGCAGTGAGAGGGTAGGGAACTATGGCTACACCTTC. The chain employs TRBV25-1 and TRBJ1-2; D unresolved. Germline V CDR1 and CDR2: MGHDK, SYGVNS. With 3 bases removed from V and 2 bases from J, the gap between germline ends came to 10 bases. There are 14 residues in the CDR3.